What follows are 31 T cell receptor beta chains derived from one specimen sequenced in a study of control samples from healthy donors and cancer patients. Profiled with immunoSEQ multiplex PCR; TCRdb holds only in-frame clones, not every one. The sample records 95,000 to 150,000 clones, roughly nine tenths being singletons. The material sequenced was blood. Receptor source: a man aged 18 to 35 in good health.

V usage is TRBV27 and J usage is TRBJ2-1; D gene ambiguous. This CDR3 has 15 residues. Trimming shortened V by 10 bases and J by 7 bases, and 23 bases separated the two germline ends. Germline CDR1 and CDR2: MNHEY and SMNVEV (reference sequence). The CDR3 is CATFRGPGLGNEQFF. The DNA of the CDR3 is TGTGCCACGTTTCGCGGCCCTGGCTTAGGGAATGAGCAGTTCTTC.

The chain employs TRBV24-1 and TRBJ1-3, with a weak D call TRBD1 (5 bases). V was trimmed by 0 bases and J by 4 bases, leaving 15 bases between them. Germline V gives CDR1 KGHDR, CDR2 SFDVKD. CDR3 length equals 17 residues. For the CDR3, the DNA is TGTGCCACCAGTGATTTGCGGGGGAGTGGAGCGGGAAACACCATATATTTT. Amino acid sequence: CATSDLRGSGAGNTIYF.

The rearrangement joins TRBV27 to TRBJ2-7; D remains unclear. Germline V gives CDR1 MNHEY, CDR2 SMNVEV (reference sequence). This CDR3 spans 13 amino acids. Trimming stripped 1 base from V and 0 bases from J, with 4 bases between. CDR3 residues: CASSLYGSYEQYF. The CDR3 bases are TGTGCCAGCAGTTTATACGGCTCCTACGAGCAGTACTTC.

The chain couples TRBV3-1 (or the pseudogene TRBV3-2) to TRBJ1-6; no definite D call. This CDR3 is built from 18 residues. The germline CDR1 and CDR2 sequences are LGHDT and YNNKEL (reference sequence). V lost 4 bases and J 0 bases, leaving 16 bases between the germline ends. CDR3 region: CASSLRPGDGSYNSPLHF. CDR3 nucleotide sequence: TGTGCCAGCAGCCTCCGCCCCGGGGATGGCTCCTATAATTCACCCCTCCACTTT.

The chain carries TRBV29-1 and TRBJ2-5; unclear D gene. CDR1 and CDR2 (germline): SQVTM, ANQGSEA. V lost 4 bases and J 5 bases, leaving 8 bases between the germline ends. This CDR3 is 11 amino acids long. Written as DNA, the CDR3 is TGCAGCGTTGGCCCCCGGGAGACCCAGTACTTC. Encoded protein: CSVGPRETQYF. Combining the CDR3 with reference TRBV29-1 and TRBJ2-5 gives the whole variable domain SAVISQKPSRDICQRGTSLTIQCQVDSQVTMMFWYRQQPGQSLTLIATANQGSEATYESGFVIDKFPISRPNLTFSTLTVSNMSPEDSSIYLCSVGPRETQYFGPGTRLLVL.

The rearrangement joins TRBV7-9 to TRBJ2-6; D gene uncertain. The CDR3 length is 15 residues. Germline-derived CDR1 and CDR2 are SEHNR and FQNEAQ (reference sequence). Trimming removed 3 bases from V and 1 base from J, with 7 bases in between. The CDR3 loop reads CASSLAESGANVLTF. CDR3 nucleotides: TGTGCCAGCAGCTTGGCAGAATCTGGGGCCAACGTCCTGACTTTC.

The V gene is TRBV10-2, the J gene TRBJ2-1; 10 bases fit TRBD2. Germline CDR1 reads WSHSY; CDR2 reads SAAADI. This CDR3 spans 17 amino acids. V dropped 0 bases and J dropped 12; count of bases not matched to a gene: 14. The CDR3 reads CASSESVTASGSLGQFF. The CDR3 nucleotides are TGCGCCAGCAGTGAGTCAGTTACGGCTAGCGGGAGTTTAGGGCAGTTCTTC.

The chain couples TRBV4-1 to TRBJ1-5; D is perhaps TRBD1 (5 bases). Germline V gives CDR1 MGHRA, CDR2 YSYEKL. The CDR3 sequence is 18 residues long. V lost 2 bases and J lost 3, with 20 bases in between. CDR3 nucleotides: TGCGCCAGCAGCCAACAAATCCTTGGGCGGGGGAACAATCAGCCCCAGCATTTT. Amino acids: CASSQQILGRGNNQPQHF.

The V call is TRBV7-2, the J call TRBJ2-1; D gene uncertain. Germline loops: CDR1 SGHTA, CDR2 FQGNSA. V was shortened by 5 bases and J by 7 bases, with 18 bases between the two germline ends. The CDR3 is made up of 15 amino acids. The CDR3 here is CASSPQVQVGNEQFF. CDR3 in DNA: TGTGCCAGCAGCCCTCAGGTCCAGGTCGGAAATGAGCAGTTCTTC.

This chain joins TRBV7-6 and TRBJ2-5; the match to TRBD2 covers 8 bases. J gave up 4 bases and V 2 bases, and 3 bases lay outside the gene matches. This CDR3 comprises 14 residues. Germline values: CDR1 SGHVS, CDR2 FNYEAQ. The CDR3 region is CASSLRGGGETQYF. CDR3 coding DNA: TGTGCCAGCAGCTTACGGGGGGGAGGAGAGACCCAGTACTTC.

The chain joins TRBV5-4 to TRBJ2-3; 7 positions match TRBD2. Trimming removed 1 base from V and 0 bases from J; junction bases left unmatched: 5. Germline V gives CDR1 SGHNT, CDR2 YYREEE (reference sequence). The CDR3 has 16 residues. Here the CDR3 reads CASSLSAGPSTDTQYF. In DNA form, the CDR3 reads TGTGCCAGCAGCTTGTCAGCGGGACCTAGCACAGATACGCAGTATTTT.

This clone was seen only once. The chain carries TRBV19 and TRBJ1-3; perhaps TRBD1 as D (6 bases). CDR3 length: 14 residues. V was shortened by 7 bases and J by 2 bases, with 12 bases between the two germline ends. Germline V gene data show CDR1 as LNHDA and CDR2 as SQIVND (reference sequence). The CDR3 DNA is TGTGCCAGTACCTACCGGACAGCTGGAAACACCATATATTTT. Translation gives CASTYRTAGNTIYF.

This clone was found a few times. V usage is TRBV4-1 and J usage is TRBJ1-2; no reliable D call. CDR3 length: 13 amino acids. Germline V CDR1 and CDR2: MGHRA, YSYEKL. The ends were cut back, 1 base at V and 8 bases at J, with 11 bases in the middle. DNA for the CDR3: TGCGCCAGCAGCCAAGTAGAAAGGGTAGGCTACACCTTC. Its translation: CASSQVERVGYTF.

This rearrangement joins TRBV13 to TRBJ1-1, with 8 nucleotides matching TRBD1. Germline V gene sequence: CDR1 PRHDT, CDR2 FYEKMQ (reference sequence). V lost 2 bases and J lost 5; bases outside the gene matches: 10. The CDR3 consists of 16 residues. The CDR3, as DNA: TGTGCCAGCAGCTTAACGTCATTAACAGGGGGAACTGAAGCTTTCTTT. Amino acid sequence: CASSLTSLTGGTEAFF.

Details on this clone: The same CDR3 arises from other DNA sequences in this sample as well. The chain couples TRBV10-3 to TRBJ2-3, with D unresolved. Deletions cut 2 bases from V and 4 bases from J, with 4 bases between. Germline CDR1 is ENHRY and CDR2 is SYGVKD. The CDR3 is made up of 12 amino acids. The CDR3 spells CAISEGSDTQYF. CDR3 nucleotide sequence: TGTGCCATCAGTGAGGGTTCAGATACGCAGTATTTT.

In DNA, the CDR3 is TGTGCCAGCAGGAGGACAGGTCGCACCTACGAGCAGTACTTC. Its translation is CASRRTGRTYEQYF. This chain joins TRBV14 and TRBJ2-7, with 7 nucleotides matching TRBD1. From germline, CDR1 is SGHDN and CDR2 FVKESK. V was pared by 6 bases and J by 2 bases, with 7 bases of the junction left unmatched. This CDR3 comprises 14 residues.

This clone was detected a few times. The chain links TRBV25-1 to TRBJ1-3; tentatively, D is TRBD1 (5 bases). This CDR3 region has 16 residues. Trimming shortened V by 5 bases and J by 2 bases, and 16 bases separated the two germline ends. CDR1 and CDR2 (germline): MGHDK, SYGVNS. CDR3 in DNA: TGTGCCAGCAGTCCTCGTGGACAATTGACTGGAAACACCATATATTTT. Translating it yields CASSPRGQLTGNTIYF. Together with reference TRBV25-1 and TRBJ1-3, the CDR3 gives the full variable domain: EADIYQTPRYLVIGTGKKITLECSQTMGHDKMYWYQQDPGMELHLIHYSYGVNSTEKGDLSSESTVSRIRTEHFPLTLESARPSHTSQYLCASSPRGQLTGNTIYFGEGSWLTVV.

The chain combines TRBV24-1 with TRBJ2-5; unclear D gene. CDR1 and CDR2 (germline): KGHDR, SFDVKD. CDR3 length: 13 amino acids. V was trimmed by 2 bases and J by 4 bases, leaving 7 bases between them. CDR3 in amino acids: CATSDSGPETQYF. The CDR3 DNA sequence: TGTGCCACCAGTGATTCGGGCCCAGAGACCCAGTACTTC.

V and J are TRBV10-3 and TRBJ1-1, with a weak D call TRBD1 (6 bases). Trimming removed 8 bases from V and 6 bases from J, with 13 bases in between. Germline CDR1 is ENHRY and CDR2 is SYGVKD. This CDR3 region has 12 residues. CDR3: CAIGRGGPEAFF. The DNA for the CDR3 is TGTGCCATCGGGAGAGGGGGGCCTGAAGCTTTCTTT.

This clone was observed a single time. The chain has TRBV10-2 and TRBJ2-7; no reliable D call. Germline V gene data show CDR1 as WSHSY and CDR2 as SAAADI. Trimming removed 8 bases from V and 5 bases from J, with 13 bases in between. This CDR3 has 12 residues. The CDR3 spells CASAQTAHEQYF. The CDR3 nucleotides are TGCGCCAGCGCCCAAACGGCCCACGAGCAGTACTTC.

The CDR3 DNA is TGTGCCAGCTCACCGGACACCGGTATAACTAACTATGGCTACACCTTC. Amino acids: CASSPDTGITNYGYTF. The chain carries TRBV18 and TRBJ1-2; D possibly corresponds to TRBD1 (5 bases). V lost 3 bases and J lost 0, with 14 bases in between. The CDR3 is 16 residues long. Germline loops: CDR1 KGHSH, CDR2 LQKENI.

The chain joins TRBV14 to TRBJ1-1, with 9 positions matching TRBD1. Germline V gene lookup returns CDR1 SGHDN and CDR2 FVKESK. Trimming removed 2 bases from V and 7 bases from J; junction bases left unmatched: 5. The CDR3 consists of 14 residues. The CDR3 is CASSQNRGQVEAFF. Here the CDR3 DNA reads TGTGCCAGCAGCCAAAACAGGGGGCAGGTTGAAGCTTTCTTT.

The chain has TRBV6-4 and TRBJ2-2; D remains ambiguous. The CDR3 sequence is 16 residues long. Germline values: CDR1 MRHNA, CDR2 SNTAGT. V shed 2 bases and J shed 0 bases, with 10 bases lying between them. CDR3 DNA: TGTGCCAGCAGTGACCACGGGTACGCGAACACCGGGGAGCTGTTTTTT. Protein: CASSDHGYANTGELFF.

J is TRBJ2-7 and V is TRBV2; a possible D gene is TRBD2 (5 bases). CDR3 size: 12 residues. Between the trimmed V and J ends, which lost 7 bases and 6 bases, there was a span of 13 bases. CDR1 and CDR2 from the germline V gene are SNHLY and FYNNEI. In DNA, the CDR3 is TGTGCCAGCAAACGGGAATCTGCCGAGCAGTACTTC. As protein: CASKRESAEQYF.

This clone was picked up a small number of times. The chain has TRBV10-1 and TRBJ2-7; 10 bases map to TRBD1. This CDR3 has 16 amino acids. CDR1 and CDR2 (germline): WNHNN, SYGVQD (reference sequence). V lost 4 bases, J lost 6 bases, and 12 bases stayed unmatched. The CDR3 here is CASSARPGQGMGEQYF. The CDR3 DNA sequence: TGCGCCAGCAGTGCTCGACCGGGACAGGGGATGGGCGAGCAGTACTTC.

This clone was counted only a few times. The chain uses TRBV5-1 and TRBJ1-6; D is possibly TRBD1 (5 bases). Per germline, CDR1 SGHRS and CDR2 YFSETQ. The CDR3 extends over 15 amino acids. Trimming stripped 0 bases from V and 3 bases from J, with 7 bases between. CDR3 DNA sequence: TGCGCCAGCAGCTTGGAGCAGGGCTATAATTCACCCCTCCACTTT. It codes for CASSLEQGYNSPLHF.

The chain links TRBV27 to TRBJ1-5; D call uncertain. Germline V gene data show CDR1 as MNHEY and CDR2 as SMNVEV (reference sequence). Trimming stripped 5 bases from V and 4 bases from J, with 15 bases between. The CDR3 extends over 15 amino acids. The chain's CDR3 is CASSPLSMGNQPQHF. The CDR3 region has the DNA TGTGCCAGCAGTCCCCTCAGCATGGGGAATCAGCCCCAGCATTTT.

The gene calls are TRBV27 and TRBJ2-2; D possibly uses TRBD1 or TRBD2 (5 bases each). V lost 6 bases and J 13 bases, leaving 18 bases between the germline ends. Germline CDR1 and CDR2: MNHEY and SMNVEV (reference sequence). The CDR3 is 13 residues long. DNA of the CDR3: TGTGCCAGCAGAGTGGTCGACTCCGGGACGCTGTTTTTT. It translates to CASRVVDSGTLFF.

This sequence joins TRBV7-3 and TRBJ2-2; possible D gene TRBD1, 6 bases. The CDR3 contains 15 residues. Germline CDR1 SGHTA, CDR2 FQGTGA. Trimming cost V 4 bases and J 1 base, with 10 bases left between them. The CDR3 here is CASSSRDKNTGELFF. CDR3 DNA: TGTGCCAGCAGCTCCCGGGACAAGAACACCGGGGAGCTGTTTTTT.

CDR3 nucleotide sequence: TGTGCCAGCAGTGCCCCGAATGAGCAGTTCTTC. It is translated as CASSAPNEQFF. This sequence joins TRBV6-6 and TRBJ2-1; D is unclear. The CDR3 loop spans 11 amino acids. From germline, CDR1 is MNHNY and CDR2 SVGAGI (reference sequence). The V end was cut by 5 bases, the J end by 7 bases, with 6 bases between.

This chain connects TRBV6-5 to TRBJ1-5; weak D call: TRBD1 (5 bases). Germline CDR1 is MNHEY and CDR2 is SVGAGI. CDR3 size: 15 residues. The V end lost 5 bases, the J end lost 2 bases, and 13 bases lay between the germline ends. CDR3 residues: CASSPVRGGNQPQHF. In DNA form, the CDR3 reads TGTGCCAGCAGTCCAGTCAGAGGGGGCAATCAGCCCCAGCATTTT.